This T cell receptor (beta chain) was sequenced for a study of monozygotic twins with inflammatory bowel disease. Study outcomes and limitations: Immunosuppressive treatment differences may have increased patient repertoire variability. Diversity of TCRbeta measured by inverse Simpson was lower in IBD patients than in healthy co-twins. Twin pairs that were concordant did not differ from discordant pairs in repertoire similarity, possibly from limited power.

The CDR3 is 15 amino acids. The V gene's germline CDR1 is MNHNS and CDR2 SASEGT. UMIs with a 6-nucleotide sample barcode were added by template switching. TCRdb reprocessed the 5' RACE reads and stores each CDR3 protein as one record, lacking DNA. The sample yields 110,000 to 150,000 distinct CDR3 sequences, of which the top ten take up roughly 1.2%. In the case of this clonotype: Antigen unknown.

The clonotype comes from a human donor with ulcerative colitis or Crohn's disease, or a healthy co-twin of an affected twin (not recorded which). The specimen sequenced was blood. The V and J genes are TRBV6-1 and TRBJ1-5; TCRdb's D call, TRBD1, is unchecked because there is no DNA. CDR3 residues: CASSLLGQGNQPQHF.